One and the same sample provided the 8 T cell receptor beta chains below, sequenced in a study of blood T cell repertoires in COVID-19. Only in-frame clones appear in the TCRdb table, and some are missing; sequencing was by immunoSEQ multiplex PCR. The profile shows tens of thousands of clones, about three quarters of them singletons. Specimen: peripheral blood. All receptors come from a young man with COVID-19, enrolled during active disease.

This rearrangement joins TRBV11-2 to TRBJ1-6, with D uncertain. The CDR3 spans 15 residues. Germline CDR1 and CDR2: SGHAT and FQNNGV. V was clipped by 6 bases and J by 7 bases, with 16 bases between them. The CDR3, as DNA: TGTGCCAGCAGAACTCGGGATTTACCGAATTCACCCCTCCACTTT. Protein product: CASRTRDLPNSPLHF.

The gene calls are TRBV19 and TRBJ2-1, with D possibly TRBD2 on 6 matching bases. This CDR3 is 17 amino acids long. Germline V gene lookup returns CDR1 LNHDA and CDR2 SQIVND (reference sequence). V dropped 5 bases and J dropped 7 bases, with 24 bases sitting between them. CDR3 in DNA: TGTGCCAGTAGTGCCATTTCGGGGGTCCGAGGGCAGAATGAGCAGTTCTTC. It yields the protein CASSAISGVRGQNEQFF.

V usage is TRBV28 and J usage is TRBJ2-1; 11 positions match TRBD1. Looked up from germline, CDR1 is MDHEN and CDR2 is SYDVKM. Unmatched junction bases numbered 9, after V lost 8 bases and J lost 6 bases. This CDR3 spans 15 amino acids. CDR3 sequence (DNA): TGTGCCAGCGGGTCGGGACAGGGGGAATCCAATGAGCAGTTCTTC. Translating it yields CASGSGQGESNEQFF. The variable domain in full, with the rest retrieved from reference TRBV28 and TRBJ2-1, is DVKVTQSSRYLVKRTGEKVFLECVQDMDHENMFWYRQDPGLGLRLIYFSYDVKMKEKGDIPEGYSVSREKKERFSLILESASTNQTSMYLCASGSGQGESNEQFFGPGTRLTVL.

The chain employs TRBV30 and TRBJ2-3; maybe TRBD1 (6 bases). This CDR3 has 11 amino acids. Trimming left V 5 bases short and J 9 bases short, with 12 bases between. Germline V gene lookup returns CDR1 GTSNPN and CDR2 SVGIG (reference sequence). The CDR3 is CAWLSGGTQYF. For the CDR3, the DNA is TGTGCCTGGCTAAGTGGGGGCACGCAGTATTTT.

The CDR3 sequence: CASAVRGQKDTQYF. The CDR3 coding sequence is TGTGCTAGTGCCGTTAGGGGACAGAAAGATACGCAGTATTTT. This chain uses TRBV12-5 with TRBJ2-3, with 7 bases identical to TRBD1. The CDR3 has 14 amino acids. Germline V gene sequence: CDR1 LGHNT, CDR2 FRNRAP. The V segment lost 7 bases and the J segment 5 bases; nucleotides outside the gene matches: 9.

This clone was seen only once. The sample contains more than one DNA sequence encoding this CDR3. The chain recombines TRBV28 with TRBJ2-7; D perhaps matches TRBD1 (6 bases). The V end was cut by 5 bases, the J end by 6 bases, with 11 bases between. CDR1 and CDR2 from the germline V gene are MDHEN and SYDVKM. The CDR3 extends over 12 amino acids. CDR3 in DNA: TGTGCCAGCAGTCGGCAGGGGCCCGAGCAGTACTTC. Translation gives CASSRQGPEQYF.

The chain uses TRBV6-6 and TRBJ1-6; TRBD1 aligns across 9 bases. CDR1 and CDR2 (germline): MNHNY, SVGAGI (reference sequence). V was clipped by 4 bases and J by 6 bases; unmatched bases: 1. The CDR3 extends over 14 amino acids. CDR3 protein: CASSWGQGNSPLHF. Written as DNA, the CDR3 is TGTGCCAGCAGTTGGGGACAGGGTAATTCACCCCTCCACTTT.

V is TRBV3-1 (or the pseudogene TRBV3-2) and J is TRBJ2-7; D unclear. Deletions cut 0 bases from V and 1 base from J, with 7 bases between. This CDR3 has 14 residues. Germline V gene lookup returns CDR1 LGHDT and CDR2 YNNKEL (reference sequence). CDR3 region: CASSQDLRSYEQYF. CDR3 bases: TGTGCCAGCAGCCAAGATTTACGGTCCTACGAGCAGTACTTC.